The 27 T cell receptor beta chains in this list originate from one sample, sequenced in a study of OX40 agonist ivuxolimab in advanced cancers. Repertoires were generated with immunoSEQ multiplex PCR, while TCRdb's copy carries only in-frame clones and drops some. This table holds about 120,000 clones, around 91% found once. Source: CD4+ or CD8+ T cells sorted from blood, taken in a trial of the OX40 agonist ivuxolimab. The receptors here all came from an adult with an advanced solid tumor such as melanoma, head and neck, liver or kidney cancer.

The rearrangement links TRBV7-9 to TRBJ1-4, with 9 nucleotides matching TRBD1. V was pared by 4 bases and J by 3 bases, with 3 bases of the junction left unmatched. There are 15 residues in the CDR3. Per germline, CDR1 SEHNR and CDR2 FQNEAQ (reference sequence). CDR3 amino acids: CASSWGDRANEKLFF. The DNA for the CDR3 is TGTGCCAGCAGCTGGGGGGACAGGGCTAATGAAAAACTGTTTTTT.

The chain uses TRBV6-6 and TRBJ1-2; D gene uncertain. V lost 0 bases and J 2 bases, leaving 4 bases between the germline ends. CDR1 MNHNY and CDR2 SVGAGI come from the germline V gene (reference sequence). The CDR3 has 13 amino acids. CDR3 sequence reads: CASSYSSNYGYTF. CDR3 bases: TGTGCCAGCAGTTACTCCAGCAACTATGGCTACACCTTC.

This chain links TRBV6-1 with TRBJ2-3; D might be TRBD2 (5 bases). This CDR3 is built from 11 residues. Germline assignment: CDR1 MNHNS and CDR2 SASEGT. V was trimmed by 5 bases and J by 8 bases, leaving 8 bases between them. The DNA for the CDR3 is TGTGCCAGCAGTTTAGAGGGTACGCAGTATTTT. It encodes CASSLEGTQYF.

The chain recombines TRBV7-2 with TRBJ2-6, with D maybe TRBD1 (5 bases). V lost 2 bases and J 4 bases, leaving 12 bases between the germline ends. CDR3 length: 16 residues. Looked up from germline, CDR1 is SGHTA and CDR2 is FQGNSA. Here the CDR3 reads CASSLISGPGANVLTF. DNA of the CDR3: TGTGCCAGCAGCTTAATCTCAGGGCCCGGGGCCAACGTCCTGACTTTC. Looking up the rest from reference TRBV7-2 and TRBJ2-6 gives the full variable domain: GAGVSQSPSNKVTEKGKDVELRCDPISGHTALYWYRQSLGQGLEFLIYFQGNSAPDKSGLPSDRFSAERTGGSVSTLTIQRTQQEDSAVYLCASSLISGPGANVLTFGAGSRLTVL.

This clone was counted only a few times. The J gene is TRBJ2-1, the V gene TRBV18; D possibly uses TRBD1 or TRBD2 (5 bases each). The germline V and J ends were trimmed by 2 bases and 6 bases, with 8 bases remaining between them. There are 13 residues in the CDR3. Per the germline V gene, CDR1 is KGHSH and CDR2 is LQKENI. CDR3 region: CASSPKGSNEQFF. The CDR3 nucleotides read TGTGCCAGCTCACCAAAGGGGAGCAATGAGCAGTTCTTC.

The V gene is TRBV7-9, the J gene TRBJ1-5; 7 positions match TRBD1. Per the germline V gene, CDR1 is SEHNR and CDR2 is FQNEAQ (reference sequence). V dropped 4 bases and J dropped 4; count of bases not matched to a gene: 4. The CDR3 spans 14 residues. CDR3 amino acids: CASSYSGGNQPQHF. The CDR3, as DNA: TGTGCCAGCAGCTATTCAGGGGGGAATCAGCCCCAGCATTTT.

The J gene is TRBJ2-3, the V gene TRBV6-1; weak D call: TRBD1 (6 bases). Germline values: CDR1 MNHNS, CDR2 SASEGT. The CDR3 length is 16 residues. V lost 2 bases and J 6 bases, leaving 18 bases between the germline ends. The CDR3 is CASSEQFRRGRDTQYF. DNA for the CDR3: TGTGCCAGCAGTGAACAGTTTCGCAGGGGAAGGGATACGCAGTATTTT.

Written as DNA, the CDR3 is TGTGCCAGCAGGCAGGGTTGGGGATCATATGGCTACACCTTC. It specifies CASRQGWGSYGYTF. The chain is built from TRBV6-5 and TRBJ1-2; D is possibly TRBD1 (5 bases). V was clipped by 6 bases and J by 5 bases, with 16 bases between them. The CDR3 is 14 amino acids. Germline V CDR1 and CDR2: MNHEY, SVGAGI.

The CDR3 region has the DNA TGCGCCAGCAGCTTGGCCCTAGCGGGGGGGGTACAAGAGACCCAGTACTTC. It codes for CASSLALAGGVQETQYF. The chain links TRBV5-1 to TRBJ2-5, with TRBD2 matching over 12 bases. Per germline, CDR1 SGHRS and CDR2 YFSETQ. The CDR3 length is 17 residues. V lost 0 bases, J lost 2 bases, and 5 bases stayed unmatched. Full variable domain (remainder filled in from reference TRBV5-1 and TRBJ2-5): KAGVTQTPRYLIKTRGQQVTLSCSPISGHRSVSWYQQTPGQGLQFLFEYFSETQRNKGNFPGRFSGRQFSNSRSEMNVSTLELGDSALYLCASSLALAGGVQETQYFGPGTRLLVL.

The V gene is TRBV28, the J gene TRBJ2-5; D is uncertain. The J call may be faulty, since TRBJ2-7 better matches the DNA end. CDR1 is MDHEN and CDR2 is SYDVKM in the germline V gene. The CDR3 extends over 12 amino acids. The CDR3 loop is CASSNKGYEQYF. CDR3 sequence (DNA): TGTGCCAGCAGTAACAAGGGCTACGAGCAGTACTTC.

The DNA for the CDR3 is TGTGCCAGCAGCTTGGACAGGGGGCCCTCCTACGAGCAGTACTTC. Its translation is CASSLDRGPSYEQYF. The gene calls are TRBV5-6 and TRBJ2-7; 9 positions match TRBD1. This CDR3 is built from 15 residues. Germline V gene sequence: CDR1 SGHDT, CDR2 YYEEEE. After removal of 0 bases from V and 0 bases from J, the junction contained 1 base not matched to a gene.

The chain uses TRBV2 and TRBJ2-5; 7 bases match TRBD2. The length of the CDR3 is 14 residues. Trimming took 4 bases from V and 1 from J; bases not matched to a gene: 3. Germline assignment: CDR1 SNHLY and CDR2 FYNNEI. The CDR3 sequence is CASSGGGAQETQYF. CDR3 DNA sequence: TGTGCCAGCAGTGGGGGAGGGGCCCAAGAGACCCAGTACTTC. Together with reference TRBV2 and TRBJ2-5, the CDR3 gives the full variable domain: EPEVTQTPSHQVTQMGQEVILRCVPISNHLYFYWYRQILGQKVEFLVSFYNNEISEKSEIFDDQFSVERPDGSNFTLKIRSTKLEDSAMYFCASSGGGAQETQYFGPGTRLLVL.

The chain couples TRBV19 to TRBJ1-1, with D perhaps matching TRBD1 (5 bases). Germline V gene lookup returns CDR1 LNHDA and CDR2 SQIVND (reference sequence). V was trimmed by 7 bases and J by 11 bases, leaving 29 bases between them. The CDR3 sequence is 16 residues long. For the CDR3, the DNA is TGTGCCAGTACCAAAAAAGGAGCCCAGGGAGGGTTTGGTGCTTTCTTT. Translation gives CASTKKGAQGGFGAFF.

The chain has TRBV5-6 and TRBJ1-1; the match to TRBD1 covers 10 bases. The length of the CDR3 is 14 residues. The ends lost 2 bases at V and 11 bases at J; junction bases unmatched: 9. Germline CDR1 reads SGHDT; CDR2 reads YYEEEE. The CDR3 region has the DNA TGTGCCAGCAGCTTTAGTGGGACAGGGGATAAGGCTTTCTTT. Its translation: CASSFSGTGDKAFF.

The chain combines TRBV14 with TRBJ1-6; D not certain. Germline assignment: CDR1 SGHDN and CDR2 FVKESK. CDR3 length: 14 residues. Trimming took 1 base from V and 13 from J, leaving 14 bases between them. The CDR3 here is CASSQVSDPIPLHF. The CDR3 coding sequence is TGTGCCAGCAGCCAAGTTTCCGATCCTATTCCCCTCCACTTT.

This clone was observed a single time. The chain employs TRBV5-6 and TRBJ2-3, with unresolved D. V lost 4 bases and J 2 bases, leaving 14 bases between the germline ends. The germline V gene encodes CDR1 SGHDT and CDR2 YYEEEE. The CDR3 contains 15 residues. The CDR3, as DNA: TGTGCCAGCAGCCCCCGAAGGACCTACACAGATACGCAGTATTTT. Translated: CASSPRRTYTDTQYF.

This chain uses TRBV7-9 with TRBJ1-2; possibly TRBD1 for D (6 bases). Trimming stripped 11 bases from V and 6 bases from J, with 16 bases between. The CDR3 sequence is 12 residues long. Looked up from germline, CDR1 is SEHNR and CDR2 is FQNEAQ (reference sequence). The CDR3 DNA sequence: TGTGCCCTCTGGGGGGCTGTGAATGGCTACACCTTC. This encodes CALWGAVNGYTF.

A few counts support this clone. V gene TRBV28 combines with J gene TRBJ1-2, with D possibly matching TRBD1 (6 bases). CDR1 MDHEN and CDR2 SYDVKM come from the germline V gene. With 4 bases removed from V and 1 base from J, the gap between germline ends came to 16 bases. The CDR3 length is 16 residues. CDR3 sequence reads: CASSSPTGELNYGYTF. CDR3 coding DNA: TGTGCCAGCAGTTCCCCGACAGGAGAACTTAACTATGGCTACACCTTC.

This clone was recorded only once. The DNA of the CDR3 is TGTGCCAGCAGTTTAGAACAGGGCGGGAATTCACCCCTCCACTTT. Protein: CASSLEQGGNSPLHF. The chain joins TRBV28 to TRBJ1-6; weak D call: TRBD1 (6 bases). The ends were cut back, 2 bases at V and 7 bases at J, with 12 bases in the middle. The CDR3 covers 15 residues. Germline assignment: CDR1 MDHEN and CDR2 SYDVKM.

The chain combines TRBV7-2 with TRBJ1-2, with D unresolved. The V gene's germline CDR1 is SGHTA and CDR2 FQGNSA. This CDR3 is built from 13 residues. Deletions cut 1 base from V and 1 base from J, with 4 bases between. This CDR3 reads CASSLVSNYGYTF. For the CDR3, the DNA is TGTGCCAGCAGCTTAGTAAGTAACTATGGCTACACCTTC. Full variable domain (outside the CDR3, taken from reference TRBV7-2 and TRBJ1-2): GAGVSQSPSNKVTEKGKDVELRCDPISGHTALYWYRQSLGQGLEFLIYFQGNSAPDKSGLPSDRFSAERTGGSVSTLTIQRTQQEDSAVYLCASSLVSNYGYTFGSGTRLTVV.

V gene TRBV20-1 combines with J gene TRBJ1-1, with D hard to call. Trimming left V 6 bases short and J 6 bases short, with 11 bases between. This CDR3 is 11 amino acids long. Germline lookup yields CDR1 DFQATT and CDR2 SNEGSKA (reference sequence). The CDR3 region is CSANRVSEAFF. CDR3 bases: TGCAGTGCAAACCGGGTCTCTGAAGCTTTCTTT.

The chain links TRBV6-4 to TRBJ1-1; D remains ambiguous. The germline gives CDR1 MRHNA, CDR2 SNTAGT. V lost 7 bases and J lost 4, with 16 bases in between. The CDR3 is 14 amino acids. The CDR3 spells CASKEAHESTEAFF. The CDR3 DNA is TGTGCCAGCAAAGAGGCCCACGAGAGCACTGAAGCTTTCTTT.

In this sample, this clone turned up a few times. The chain couples TRBV7-2 to TRBJ2-7; either TRBD1 or TRBD2 may fit D (6 bases each). CDR1 and CDR2 from the germline V gene are SGHTA and FQGNSA. V lost 5 bases to trimming and J lost 3 bases, with 26 bases between them. The CDR3 is made up of 18 amino acids. The CDR3 is CASSDGTGARIKDYEQYF. The CDR3 nucleotides read TGTGCCAGCAGCGACGGTACGGGGGCGCGAATTAAGGACTACGAGCAGTACTTC.

The CDR3 protein is CASSYPGALRTDTQYF. CDR3 nucleotides: TGTGCCAGCAGTTATCCGGGAGCTCTCCGCACAGATACGCAGTATTTT. V is TRBV6-5 and J is TRBJ2-3; D possibly corresponds to TRBD2 (6 bases). The CDR3 contains 16 residues. Trimming left V 3 bases short and J 1 base short, with 14 bases between. Germline V gene sequence: CDR1 MNHEY, CDR2 SVGAGI.

The genes are TRBV28 and TRBJ2-5, with D unclear. The V gene lost 6 bases and the J gene lost 1 base, with 12 bases spanning the gap. The CDR3 has 14 residues. Germline assignment: CDR1 MDHEN and CDR2 SYDVKM. CDR3 sequence reads: CASRLREVQETQYF. Here the CDR3 DNA reads TGTGCCAGCAGACTCCGAGAGGTCCAAGAGACCCAGTACTTC.

This chain joins TRBV5-4 and TRBJ2-3; TRBD2 matches at 8 bases. Germline values: CDR1 SGHNT, CDR2 YYREEE (reference sequence). The CDR3 covers 17 residues. V shed 4 bases and J 2 bases; nucleotides not matched to a gene: 12. This chain's CDR3 is CASSPHLAGGLTDTQYF. DNA of the CDR3: TGTGCCAGCAGCCCCCACTTGGCGGGGGGACTCACAGATACGCAGTATTTT.

V and J are TRBV6-5 and TRBJ2-4, with 10 bases aligning to TRBD2. With 6 bases clipped from V and 7 bases from J, the junction kept 6 bases outside the gene matches. The V gene's germline CDR1 is MNHEY and CDR2 SVGAGI. This CDR3 region has 14 residues. CDR3 protein: CASSGTSEKNIQYF. The CDR3 bases are TGTGCCAGCAGCGGGACTAGCGAAAAGAACATTCAGTACTTC.